Each of the 28 T cell receptor beta chains below was sequenced from the same sample in a study of neoadjuvant anti-PD-1 for oral cavity cancer. TCRdb's copy holds only in-frame clones and misses some; the assay was immunoSEQ multiplex PCR. The sample includes approximately 15,000 clones, about 72% of them seen just once. Here the sequenced sample was PBMCs, taken before nivolumab (anti-PD-1) treatment. The receptors here all came from a person between 35 and 79 years old with oral cavity squamous cell carcinoma.

V usage is TRBV27 and J usage is TRBJ1-2; D unclear. Per the germline V gene, CDR1 is MNHEY and CDR2 is SMNVEV (reference sequence). Trimming stripped 7 bases from V and 3 bases from J, with 9 bases between. This CDR3 comprises 12 residues. CDR3 protein: CASKDRDYGYTF. As DNA, the CDR3 is TGTGCCAGCAAAGACCGAGACTATGGCTACACCTTC.

The chain joins TRBV13 to TRBJ2-7; D is ambiguous. The V end was cut by 2 bases, the J end by 2 bases, with 13 bases between. CDR3 length: 15 amino acids. Germline assignment: CDR1 PRHDT and CDR2 FYEKMQ (reference sequence). CDR3: CASSLKQSPPYEQYF. For the CDR3, the DNA is TGTGCCAGCAGCTTAAAGCAGAGCCCTCCCTACGAGCAGTACTTC. The entire variable domain, with the rest obtained from reference TRBV13 and TRBJ2-7, is as follows: AAGVIQSPRHLIKEKRETATLKCYPIPRHDTVYWYQQGPGQDPQFLISFYEKMQSDKGSIPDRFSAQQFSDYHSELNMSSLELGDSALYFCASSLKQSPPYEQYFGPGTRLTVT.

The rearrangement joins TRBV19 to TRBJ1-5, with 10 bases fitting TRBD1. The trim removed 4 bases at V and 9 bases at J, leaving 6 bases unmatched. This CDR3 spans 14 amino acids. Per the germline V gene, CDR1 is LNHDA and CDR2 is SQIVND (reference sequence). CDR3 protein: CASSTRQGARPQHF. CDR3 nucleotide sequence: TGTGCCAGTAGTACTCGACAGGGGGCGAGGCCCCAGCATTTT.

The chain recombines TRBV11-2 with TRBJ2-7; 7 nucleotides align to TRBD1. The germline V gene has CDR1 SGHAT and CDR2 FQNNGV. CDR3 length: 16 residues. J gave up 0 bases and V 4 bases, and 9 bases lay outside the gene matches. CDR3 amino acids: CASSSPRTGNSYEQYF. DNA of the CDR3: TGTGCCAGCAGCTCCCCCAGGACAGGAAACTCCTACGAGCAGTACTTC. Filled out from reference TRBV11-2 and TRBJ2-7, the complete variable domain reads EAGVAQSPRYKIIEKRQSVAFWCNPISGHATLYWYQQILGQGPKLLIQFQNNGVVDDSQLPKDRFSAERLKGVDSTLKIQPAKLEDSAVYLCASSSPRTGNSYEQYFGPGTRLTVT.

The V call is TRBV15, the J call TRBJ1-5; possibly TRBD1 for D (6 bases). The V gene's germline CDR1 is LNHNV and CDR2 YYDKDF (reference sequence). This CDR3 has 15 residues. V was clipped by 5 bases and J by 0 bases, with 11 bases between them. The CDR3 nucleotides read TGTGCCACCAGCGGAGGACAGTATAGCAATCAGCCCCAGCATTTT. Translated: CATSGGQYSNQPQHF. Full variable domain (missing parts from reference TRBV15 and TRBJ1-5): DAMVIQNPRYQVTQFGKPVTLSCSQTLNHNVMYWYQQKSSQAPKLLFHYYDKDFNNEADTPDNFQSRRPNTSFCFLDIRSPGLGDTAMYLCATSGGQYSNQPQHFGDGTRLSIL.

This chain connects TRBV30 to TRBJ2-7, with TRBD2 matching 13 bases. This CDR3 contains 14 residues. CDR1 is GTSNPN and CDR2 is SVGIG in the germline V gene (reference sequence). Trimming took 2 bases from V and 2 from J; bases not matched to a gene: 0. CDR3 amino acids: CAWSTSGRAYEQYF. CDR3 DNA sequence: TGTGCCTGGAGTACTAGCGGGAGGGCCTACGAGCAGTACTTC.

This chain links TRBV2 with TRBJ2-5, with 7 bases lining up with TRBD1. The germline CDR1 and CDR2 sequences are SNHLY and FYNNEI. V trimming: 5 bases; J trimming: 5 bases; junction bases outside the gene matches: 14. There are 16 residues in the CDR3. CDR3 in amino acids: CASSRGRAGGLETQYF. The CDR3 DNA is TGTGCCAGCAGTAGGGGAAGGGCAGGGGGTCTGGAGACCCAGTACTTC. The full variable domain, completed using reference TRBV2 and TRBJ2-5, is EPEVTQTPSHQVTQMGQEVILRCVPISNHLYFYWYRQILGQKVEFLVSFYNNEISEKSEIFDDQFSVERPDGSNFTLKIRSTKLEDSAMYFCASSRGRAGGLETQYFGPGTRLLVL.

The CDR3: CASSQVSSGLSTDTQYF. In DNA form, the CDR3 reads TGCGCCAGCAGCCAAGTATCAAGCGGACTCAGCACAGATACGCAGTATTTT. V gene TRBV4-1 combines with J gene TRBJ2-3; D may be TRBD2 (5 bases). The V end was cut by 1 base, the J end by 0 bases, with 14 bases between. This CDR3 is 17 amino acids long. Germline CDR1 and CDR2: MGHRA and YSYEKL.

The chain is built from TRBV11-2 and TRBJ1-1; 10 positions match TRBD1. Losses at the gene ends were 3 bases for V and 5 bases for J; bases not matched to a gene: 0. CDR1 and CDR2 (germline): SGHAT, FQNNGV. CDR3 length: 13 amino acids. CDR3 sequence (DNA): TGTGCCAGCAGCTTGGACAGGGGGACTGAAGCTTTCTTT. Translation: CASSLDRGTEAFF. Combining the CDR3 with reference TRBV11-2 and TRBJ1-1 gives the whole variable domain EAGVAQSPRYKIIEKRQSVAFWCNPISGHATLYWYQQILGQGPKLLIQFQNNGVVDDSQLPKDRFSAERLKGVDSTLKIQPAKLEDSAVYLCASSLDRGTEAFFGQGTRLTVV.

The gene calls are TRBV29-1 and TRBJ2-1; D might be TRBD1 or TRBD2, each matching 5 bases. The V gene's germline CDR1 is SQVTM and CDR2 ANQGSEA. With 7 bases removed from V and 5 bases from J, the gap between germline ends came to 18 bases. CDR3 size: 14 residues. The CDR3 here is CSALPDRGDNEQFF. The DNA for the CDR3 is TGCAGCGCCCTCCCCGACAGAGGGGACAATGAGCAGTTCTTC.

The chain links TRBV10-2 to TRBJ2-7; 9 nucleotides agree with TRBD2. The J segment lost 0 bases and the V segment lost 1 base, leaving 4 bases of the junction unmatched. CDR1 and CDR2 from the germline V gene are WSHSY and SAAADI. This CDR3 region has 16 residues. CDR3 sequence: CASSEWASGDSYEQYF. For the CDR3, the DNA is TGCGCCAGCAGTGAGTGGGCTAGCGGGGACTCCTACGAGCAGTACTTC.

This chain connects TRBV30 to TRBJ1-4, with TRBD1 matching 7 bases. The CDR3 consists of 12 residues. The germline V gene has CDR1 GTSNPN and CDR2 SVGIG (reference sequence). The V gene end was trimmed by 4 bases and the J gene end by 7 bases; junction bases not matched to a gene: 3. CDR3 sequence (DNA): TGTGCCTGGACAGGGGGAAGTGAAAAACTGTTTTTT. It specifies CAWTGGSEKLFF. The full variable domain, completed using reference TRBV30 and TRBJ1-4, is SQTIHQWPATLVQPVGSPLSLECTVEGTSNPNLYWYRQAAGRGLQLLFYSVGIGQISSEVPQNLSASRPQDRQFILSSKKLLLSDSGFYLCAWTGGSEKLFFGSGTQLSVL.

Only a few counts were recorded for this clone. The chain recombines TRBV5-4 with TRBJ2-3, with D unresolved. Germline CDR1 SGHNT, CDR2 YYREEE (reference sequence). The V and J ends lost 0 bases and 3 bases respectively, with 20 bases between them. This CDR3 spans 18 amino acids. The CDR3 spells CASSLGPEVGLRTDTQYF. CDR3 DNA sequence: TGTGCCAGCAGCTTGGGACCTGAGGTGGGATTAAGGACAGATACGCAGTATTTT.

The genes are TRBV7-9 and TRBJ1-2; D is unresolved. Germline V gives CDR1 SEHNR, CDR2 FQNEAQ (reference sequence). The CDR3 sequence is 14 residues long. V lost 1 base, J lost 7 bases, and 13 bases lay in between. The chain's CDR3 is CASSLGSLSGGYTF. In DNA, the CDR3 is TGTGCCAGCAGCTTAGGGTCCCTGAGTGGTGGCTACACCTTC.

The chain has TRBV25-1 and TRBJ2-1; a weak D match, TRBD2 (6 bases). Germline V gene lookup returns CDR1 MGHDK and CDR2 SYGVNS. This CDR3 is 15 amino acids long. Deletions cut 4 bases from V and 4 bases from J, with 14 bases between. This CDR3 is CASSGTGSPYNEQFF. For the CDR3, the DNA is TGTGCCAGCAGTGGAACCGGGAGCCCATACAATGAGCAGTTCTTC.

This rearrangement joins TRBV11-2 to TRBJ2-6, with 7 nucleotides matching TRBD1. Per the germline V gene, CDR1 is SGHAT and CDR2 is FQNNGV. Trimming took 5 bases from V and 2 from J; bases not matched to a gene: 9. The CDR3 runs to 17 residues. CDR3: CASSQGTVVAGANVLTF. As DNA, the CDR3 is TGTGCCAGCAGCCAAGGGACAGTAGTGGCTGGGGCCAACGTCCTGACTTTC. Based on the CDR3 plus reference TRBV11-2 and TRBJ2-6, the full variable domain is EAGVAQSPRYKIIEKRQSVAFWCNPISGHATLYWYQQILGQGPKLLIQFQNNGVVDDSQLPKDRFSAERLKGVDSTLKIQPAKLEDSAVYLCASSQGTVVAGANVLTFGAGSRLTVL.

The chain is built from TRBV30 and TRBJ2-2; TRBD1 is a possible D gene (6 bases). V was clipped by 7 bases and J by 2 bases, with 14 bases between them. The CDR3 has 14 amino acids. Germline assignment: CDR1 GTSNPN and CDR2 SVGIG (reference sequence). The CDR3 coding sequence is TGTGCCTTGAACGACAGGATCAACACCGGGGAGCTGTTTTTT. Its translation is CALNDRINTGELFF.

This chain connects TRBV11-2 to TRBJ2-7, with a possible D match to TRBD1 (8 bases). Trimming shortened V by 4 bases and J by 2 bases, and 12 bases separated the two germline ends. The germline V gene has CDR1 SGHAT and CDR2 FQNNGV. The length of the CDR3 is 14 residues. As DNA, the CDR3 is TGTGCCAGCAGCTCAACAGGGGGGGCCTACGAGCAGTACTTC. Protein product: CASSSTGGAYEQYF.

The J gene is TRBJ2-6, the V gene TRBV6-5; D unresolved. CDR3 length equals 16 residues. The germline V gene has CDR1 MNHEY and CDR2 SVGAGI. The V end lost 2 bases, the J end lost 3 bases, and 11 bases lay between the germline ends. As DNA, the CDR3 is TGTGCCAGCAGTTACGGGTCAGGTAATGGGGCCAACGTCCTGACTTTC. It translates to CASSYGSGNGANVLTF.

The chain joins TRBV5-1 to TRBJ2-3, with 7 bases matching TRBD1. With V trimmed by 3 bases and J by 5 bases, 9 bases remained unmatched. The V gene's germline CDR1 is SGHRS and CDR2 YFSETQ. There are 15 residues in the CDR3. The CDR3 sequence: CASSSRTGWEDTQYF. In DNA form, the CDR3 reads TGCGCCAGCAGCTCCCGGACAGGATGGGAAGATACGCAGTATTTT.

The chain uses TRBV6-1 and TRBJ1-1; D unclear. The CDR3 totals 13 residues. V lost 2 bases, J lost 4 bases, and 8 bases lay in between. Germline assignment: CDR1 MNHNS and CDR2 SASEGT. The CDR3 DNA follows: TGTGCCAGCAGTGAAAATCTGGGCACTGAAGCTTTCTTT. Its translation is CASSENLGTEAFF.

This clone was seen only a few times. The chain recombines TRBV9 with TRBJ2-3; D is unclear. CDR1 and CDR2 from the germline V gene are SGDLS and YYNGEE. This CDR3 is built from 12 residues. V lost 0 bases to trimming and J lost 6 bases, with 5 bases between them. CDR3 coding DNA: TGTGCCAGCAGCGTAGGAAGGGATACGCAGTATTTT. Its translation is CASSVGRDTQYF.

This clone turned up a few times. This sequence joins TRBV14 and TRBJ1-2; possible D gene TRBD1, 5 bases. Per germline, CDR1 SGHDN and CDR2 FVKESK. Trimming took 3 bases from V and 7 from J, leaving 15 bases between them. CDR3 length equals 14 residues. The CDR3 sequence is CASSHRDLRGGYTF. CDR3 nucleotides: TGTGCCAGCAGCCACCGGGACCTACGAGGTGGCTACACCTTC.

There are a few counts of this clone. The chain links TRBV19 to TRBJ2-7; 7 nucleotides line up with TRBD2. The trim removed 1 base at V and 3 bases at J, leaving 0 bases unmatched. The CDR3 consists of 13 residues. CDR1 LNHDA and CDR2 SQIVND come from the germline V gene (reference sequence). CDR3 sequence: CASSIASGYEQYF. The CDR3 nucleotides read TGTGCCAGTAGTATAGCTAGCGGCTACGAGCAGTACTTC.

This chain links TRBV6-6 with TRBJ2-5; D is unclear. This CDR3 has 10 residues. Germline CDR1 MNHNY, CDR2 SVGAGI (reference sequence). V was clipped by 4 bases and J by 6 bases, with 3 bases between them. CDR3 in amino acids: CASSSQTQYF. In DNA, the CDR3 is TGTGCCAGCAGTTCGCAGACCCAGTACTTC.

This chain links TRBV5-4 with TRBJ2-7; 9 positions agree with TRBD1. V trimming: 6 bases; J trimming: 2 bases; junction bases outside the gene matches: 6. CDR1 and CDR2 from the germline V gene are SGHNT and YYREEE (reference sequence). This CDR3 comprises 14 residues. DNA for the CDR3: TGTGCCAGCAACCCGGGACAGGGAACCTACGAGCAGTACTTC. Amino acids: CASNPGQGTYEQYF.

This sequence joins TRBV6-1 and TRBJ1-2; D is unclear. V lost 6 bases and J 5 bases, leaving 13 bases between the germline ends. The germline V gene encodes CDR1 MNHNS and CDR2 SASEGT. The CDR3 contains 13 residues. Written as DNA, the CDR3 is TGTGCCAGCAGAGGAGCAGGCGGTTATGGCTACACCTTC. It codes for CASRGAGGYGYTF.

The gene calls are TRBV5-1 and TRBJ2-1, with a tentative D call TRBD1 (6 bases). Germline V gene lookup returns CDR1 SGHRS and CDR2 YFSETQ. The CDR3 spans 16 residues. V was clipped by 4 bases and J by 1 base, with 15 bases between them. This CDR3 is CASSQDSWGSYNEQFF. In DNA form, the CDR3 reads TGCGCCAGCAGCCAGGACAGTTGGGGATCCTACAATGAGCAGTTCTTC.